These T cell receptor beta chains were read from a single sample in a study of cytomegalovirus exposure and HLA in healthy donors. Some clones are missing from TCRdb's copy, which holds only in-frame ones; the method was immunoSEQ multiplex PCR. The profile shows roughly 150,000 clones, roughly 80% of them singletons. The sequencing sample was made of PBMCs. These receptors originate from a male donor in good health and CMV-seronegative. Each CDR3 is given with its conserved first and last residue. The order of the fields is CDR3 DNA, CDR3 protein, J gene, clone size, D gene, V gene. A D gene is named only where the DNA matches it firmly. The size of a clone is reported for some rows only, either as once, few or many, or as a class for expanded clones.

TGTGCCAGCAGCGCACGGAGGAACACTGAAGCTTTCTTT CASSARRNTEAFF TRBJ1-1 NA NA TRBV9
TGTGCCTGGGGAGCGGGGGGCCCCTTGGGCAATCAGCCCCAGCATTTT CAWGAGGPLGNQPQHF TRBJ1-5 few NA TRBV30
TGTGCCAGCCGAGACAGGGGTATTGGGAGCAATCAGCCCCAGCATTTT CASRDRGIGSNQPQHF TRBJ1-5 few TRBD1 TRBV19
TGCAGCGTTACATTAGGGACTTCGAGTCAGCCCCAGCATTTT CSVTLGTSSQPQHF TRBJ1-5 NA NA TRBV29-1
TGCGCCAGCAGTCCCCGGGGAAACGGGTTCTTT CASSPRGNGFF TRBJ1-1 NA NA TRBV23-1
TGCGCCAGCAGCCAAGATCCCGGTGGCGGGGGGTTTAGCTCCTACAATGAGCAGTTCTTC CASSQDPGGGGFSSYNEQFF TRBJ2-1 NA TRBD2 TRBV4-1
TGTGCCAGCAGTGGGCGCACAGGGGTTGAGCAGTTCTTC CASSGRTGVEQFF TRBJ2-1 NA TRBD1 TRBV25-1
TGTGCCAGTAGTTTACAGGGGCCCTACGAGCAGTACTTC CASSLQGPYEQYF TRBJ2-7 NA TRBD1 TRBV19
TGTGCCAGCAGCAGCCGGGGAGAGACCCAGTACTTC CASSSRGETQYF TRBJ2-5 NA NA TRBV6-6
TGCGCCAGCAGCTTACCAGGGGACGGTGGCTACACCTTC CASSLPGDGGYTF TRBJ1-2 NA NA TRBV5-1
TGTGCCAGTAGCAACGGACCGGGACAGACAATTCAGTACTTC CASSNGPGQTIQYF TRBJ2-4 NA TRBD1 TRBV19
TGTGCCAGCAGCTCAGGGGGTGGCTGGGGAGAGACCCAGTACTTC CASSSGGGWGETQYF TRBJ2-5 once TRBD1 TRBV7-9
TGTGCCAGCAGCTTTAGCGGGAGTTCCTACAATGAGCAGTTCTTC CASSFSGSSYNEQFF TRBJ2-1 NA TRBD2 TRBV7-3
TGTGCCAGCAGCTTAAACAGGTTGGCGAACACCGGGGAGCTGTTTTTT CASSLNRLANTGELFF TRBJ2-2 NA NA TRBV7-8
TGTGCCTGGAGTGAACGGGGGAACACCATATATTTT CAWSERGNTIYF TRBJ1-3 once NA TRBV30
TGCAGTGTTCCTATAGGGGGGGCCCAGTACTTC CSVPIGGAQYF TRBJ2-5 few NA TRBV20-1
TGTGCCAGCAGTCCGCCGGGGGGCAGGAACTATGGCTACACCTTC CASSPPGGRNYGYTF TRBJ1-2 NA NA TRBV28
TGTGCCAGCAGTTTAAGGGGCGGGGGGGCCGGAGAGACCCAGTACTTC CASSLRGGGAGETQYF TRBJ2-5 NA TRBD2 TRBV28
TGTGCCAGCAGCCAATCGCGGGTCTCCGCGGGCTCACCCCTCCACTTT CASSQSRVSAGSPLHF TRBJ1-6 NA NA TRBV16